This is a list of T cell receptor beta chains from one sample in a study of blood T cells in healthy people across ages. TCRdb redid the calling of the 5' RACE reads with MiXCR, one entry per CDR3 protein. The data contain some 780,000 distinct CDR3 sequences, more than 55% of them singletons. Material for sequencing was blood. The receptors come from a man in his forties or fifties in good health. Each CDR3 is given with its conserved first and last residue. The D gene is left open where the match is weak. Some rows have no size entry. The others give once, few or many, or a class for an expanded clone.

clone_size	d_call	v_call	j_call	cdr3_nt	cdr3_aa
-	-	TRBV18	TRBJ2-7	TGTGCCAGCTCACCCCGGACACCCTTTGAGCAGTACTTC	CASSPRTPFEQYF
-	TRBD1	TRBV4-1	TRBJ2-7	TGCGCCAGCAGCCAAGAACGGGCTACCGGGACAGGGCCCCACGAGCAGTACTTC	CASSQERATGTGPHEQYF
-	-	TRBV7-2	TRBJ1-4	TGTGCCAGCAGCAGACAGAGCGCAACTAATGAAAAACTGTTTTTT	CASSRQSATNEKLFF
-	TRBD2	TRBV7-2	TRBJ2-2	TGTGCCAGCAGTCCCTGGGGGGGACTAGCGAACACCGGGGAGCTGTTTTTT	CASSPWGGLANTGELFF
-	TRBD1	TRBV28	TRBJ2-3	TGTGCCAGCAGTTTAGCCGGGACAGGGGAGTTGGATACGCAGTATTTT	CASSLAGTGELDTQYF
-	-	TRBV20-1	TRBJ2-1	TGCAGTGCTTCCCCCGGGGGGCGGGGGTCCTACAATGAGCAGTTCTTC	CSASPGGRGSYNEQFF
-	-	TRBV4-2	TRBJ1-1	TGTGCCAGCAGCCAAGATCTCCTATCAGTAGACACTGAAGCTTTCTTT	CASSQDLLSVDTEAFF
-	-	TRBV12-3/TRBV12-4	TRBJ2-7	TGTGCCAGCAGTTTGGGACCGCCCAGTAACGAGCAGTACTTC	CASSLGPPSNEQYF
-	-	TRBV29-1	TRBJ2-2	TGCAGCGTTGAGATTCGCGACAGGCCTTACACCGGGGAGCTGTTTTTT	CSVEIRDRPYTGELFF
-	-	TRBV7-2	TRBJ2-5	TGTGCCAGCAGCTTAGTAGACCAGCTGCTAGAGACCCAGTACTTC	CASSLVDQLLETQYF
once	TRBD1	TRBV4-2	TRBJ1-4	TGTGCCAGCAGCCAAGAGGACAGGGGAGGTGAAAAACTGTTTTTT	CASSQEDRGGEKLFF
-	TRBD2	TRBV9	TRBJ2-1	TGTGCCAGCAGCGTAGCAAGCGGGAGGGCCTCGAATGAGCAGTTCTTC	CASSVASGRASNEQFF
few	TRBD2	TRBV4-3	TRBJ2-3	TGCGCCAGCAGCCAAGATTGGGGAGGGCCGGGCACAGATACGCAGTATTTT	CASSQDWGGPGTDTQYF
-	-	TRBV19	TRBJ2-1	TGTGCCACTACCCTAGTGGGAATTAGCAATGAGCAGTTCTTC	CATTLVGISNEQFF
few	-	TRBV5-1	TRBJ1-2	TGCGCCAGCAGCTTGGTCGGGGACGGCGGCTACACCTTC	CASSLVGDGGYTF
many	-	TRBV10-3	TRBJ2-7	TGTGCCATCAGTGAGAGTGGGAACGAGCAGTACTTC	CAISESGNEQYF
-	-	TRBV25-1	TRBJ2-7	TGTGCCAGCAGTGAATATGGGGGCCGCGAGCAGTACTTC	CASSEYGGREQYF
once	TRBD1	TRBV19	TRBJ2-3	TGTGCCAGTACCCTAGCCGGGACAGGGAATTGGGATACGCAGTATTTT	CASTLAGTGNWDTQYF
-	-	TRBV27	TRBJ2-1	TGTGCCAGCACCCTTAAGAGTGGATTGGGGGGCTCCTACAATGAGCAGTTCTTC	CASTLKSGLGGSYNEQFF
-	-	TRBV29-1	TRBJ2-3	TGCAGCGTTTACCGGGACCTCAGGGCCCCCACAGATACGCAGTATTTT	CSVYRDLRAPTDTQYF
-	-	TRBV5-1	TRBJ2-7	TGCGCCAGCAGCTTGGAGGGGACGGCACCCTACGAGCAGTACTTC	CASSLEGTAPYEQYF
-	-	TRBV4-3	TRBJ2-5	TGCGCCAGCAGCCAAAGTTATCAGTTTCAAGAGACCCAGTACTTC	CASSQSYQFQETQYF
few	-	TRBV29-1	TRBJ2-1	TGCAGCGCCCCATGGGGGAGCAATGAGCAGTTCTTC	CSAPWGSNEQFF
-	-	TRBV7-2	TRBJ2-1	TGTGCCAGCAGCCCCGCCCCCAATGAGCAGTTCTTC	CASSPAPNEQFF
-	TRBD1	TRBV6-1	TRBJ1-5	TGTGCCAGCAGCCACGGACAGGGACAATCGAGACCCCAGCATTTT	CASSHGQGQSRPQHF
-	-	TRBV11-2	TRBJ1-2	TGTGCCAGCAGCTTAGAAAGGGGGGCCCATGGCTACACCTTC	CASSLERGAHGYTF
few	TRBD2	TRBV29-1	TRBJ2-1	TGCAGCGCCCTGGGACTAGCGGGAGCTAGCTCCTACAATGAGCAGTTCTTC	CSALGLAGASSYNEQFF
-	-	TRBV27	TRBJ1-6	TGTGCCAGCAGACCCCGAGGGAGCTATAATTCACCCCTCCACTTT	CASRPRGSYNSPLHF
once	TRBD2	TRBV28	TRBJ2-3	TGTGCCAGCAGTTTATGGCGGGGGGGTTCAGATACGCAGTATTTT	CASSLWRGGSDTQYF
few	TRBD1	TRBV28	TRBJ2-5	TGTGCCAGCAGTTGGGGGACAGGGGAGTTGGAGACCCAGTACTTC	CASSWGTGELETQYF
-	-	TRBV7-8	TRBJ2-2	TGTGCCAGCAACCTAGAGGTCCCCGGGGAGCTGTTTTTT	CASNLEVPGELFF
-	-	TRBV14	TRBJ2-6	TGTGCCAGCAGCCAAGAAGGACGGCGGGACTCTGGGGCCAACGTCCTGACTTTC	CASSQEGRRDSGANVLTF
few	-	TRBV12-3/TRBV12-4	TRBJ2-1	TGTGCCAGCAGCTTCGACTCCTACTCCTACAATGAGCAGTTCTTC	CASSFDSYSYNEQFF
-	TRBD2	TRBV20-1	TRBJ2-5	TGCAGTGCTTACCTAGCGGGAGCTAAGCAAGAGACCCAGTACTTC	CSAYLAGAKQETQYF
few	-	TRBV20-1	TRBJ2-7	TGCAGTGCTGTGGGACCCGACTCCGCCGGCGGGGCCCAGTACTTC	CSAVGPDSAGGAQYF
once	-	TRBV20-1	TRBJ2-7	TGCAGTGCTAGACCACCCGGGGAGCAGTACTTC	CSARPPGEQYF
-	TRBD1	TRBV7-2	TRBJ1-2	TGTGCCAGCAGCTCCATGGTTGGGTCCAGGGGGGGCTACACCTTC	CASSSMVGSRGGYTF
-	TRBD1	TRBV4-1	TRBJ2-3	TGCGCCAGCAGCTCTCAGGACAGGGCGCCCCCAGATACGCAGTATTTT	CASSSQDRAPPDTQYF
-	-	TRBV5-1	TRBJ2-6	TGCGCCAGCAGCTTGCACAGATTCGGCTCTGGGGCCAACGTCCTGACTTTC	CASSLHRFGSGANVLTF
-	TRBD2	TRBV6-5	TRBJ2-5	TGTGCCAGCAGTTACTCGGCGACAGCAATTTCGTATAGCGGGGAACAAGAGACCCAGTACTTC	CASSYSATAISYSGEQETQYF
once	-	TRBV14	TRBJ1-1	TGTGCCAGCAGCCAAGAGAACGAGGGGTTGCGGACTGAAGCTTTCTTT	CASSQENEGLRTEAFF
-	-	TRBV4-2	TRBJ1-2	TGTGCCAGCAGCCAAGGGACCGCTCTCTATGGCTACACCTTC	CASSQGTALYGYTF
-	-	TRBV25-1	TRBJ1-5	TGTGCCAGCAGTGAATCTAGCGGGGACAACAATCAGCCCCAGCATTTT	CASSESSGDNNQPQHF
-	TRBD1	TRBV20-1	TRBJ2-7	TGCAGTGCTAGGGGCCGACAGGGCTCCTACGAGCAGTACTTC	CSARGRQGSYEQYF
-	TRBD2	TRBV29-1	TRBJ2-3	TGCAGCGTGGCCCAAGCGGGGGGCCAGACCACGCAGTATTTT	CSVAQAGGQTTQYF
-	-	TRBV27	TRBJ2-1	TGTGCCAGCAGTTTACAAGTATCATTCTCCTACAATGAGCAGTTCTTC	CASSLQVSFSYNEQFF